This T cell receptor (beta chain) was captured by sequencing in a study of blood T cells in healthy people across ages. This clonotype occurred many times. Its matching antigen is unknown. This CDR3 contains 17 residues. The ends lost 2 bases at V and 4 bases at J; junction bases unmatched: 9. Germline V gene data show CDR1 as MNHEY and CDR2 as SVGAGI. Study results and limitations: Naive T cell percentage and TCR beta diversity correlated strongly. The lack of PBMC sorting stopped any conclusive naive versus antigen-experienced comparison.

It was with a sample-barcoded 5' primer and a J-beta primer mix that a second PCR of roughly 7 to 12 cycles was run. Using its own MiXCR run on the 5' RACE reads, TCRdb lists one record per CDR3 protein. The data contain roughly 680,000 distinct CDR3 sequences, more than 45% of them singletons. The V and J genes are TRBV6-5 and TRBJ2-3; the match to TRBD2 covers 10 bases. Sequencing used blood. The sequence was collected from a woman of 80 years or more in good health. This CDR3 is CASSYRLAGEGADTQYF. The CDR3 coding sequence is TGTGCCAGCAGTTACCGGCTAGCGGGGGAGGGCGCAGATACGCAGTATTTT.